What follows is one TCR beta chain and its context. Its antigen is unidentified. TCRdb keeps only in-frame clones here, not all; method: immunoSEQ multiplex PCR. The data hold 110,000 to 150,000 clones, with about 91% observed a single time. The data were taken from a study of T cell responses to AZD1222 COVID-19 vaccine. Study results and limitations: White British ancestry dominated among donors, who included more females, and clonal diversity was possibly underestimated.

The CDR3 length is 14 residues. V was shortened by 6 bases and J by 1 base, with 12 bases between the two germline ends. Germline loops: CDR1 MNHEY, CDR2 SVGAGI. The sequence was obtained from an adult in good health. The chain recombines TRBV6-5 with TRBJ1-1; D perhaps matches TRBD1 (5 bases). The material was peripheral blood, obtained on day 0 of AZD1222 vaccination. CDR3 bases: TGTGCCAGCAGACTGTCCAGGGCGAACACTGAAGCTTTCTTT. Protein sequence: CASRLSRANTEAFF.